The 19 T cell receptor beta chains given below trace back to one sample, sequenced in a study of control samples from healthy donors and cancer patients. Libraries were prepared by immunoSEQ multiplex PCR; TCRdb keeps only in-frame clonotypes and omits some of them. The sample includes 140,000 or so clones, around nine tenths seen only once; the top ten take over 4%. The sample taken for sequencing was blood. The receptors stem from a man aged 25-45 years in good health.

The V call is TRBV5-1, the J call TRBJ2-1; 13 nucleotides align to TRBD2. CDR1 is SGHRS and CDR2 is YFSETQ in the germline V gene. V lost 2 bases, J lost 7 bases, and 9 bases stayed unmatched. This CDR3 has 17 amino acids. The CDR3: CASSFWLGLAGQNEQFF. CDR3 bases: TGCGCCAGCAGCTTTTGGCTGGGACTAGCGGGACAGAATGAGCAGTTCTTC. The full variable domain, with the rest looked up from reference TRBV5-1 and TRBJ2-1, is KAGVTQTPRYLIKTRGQQVTLSCSPISGHRSVSWYQQTPGQGLQFLFEYFSETQRNKGNFPGRFSGRQFSNSRSEMNVSTLELGDSALYLCASSFWLGLAGQNEQFFGPGTRLTVL.

The CDR3: CASNLRISNNSPLHF. The CDR3, as DNA: TGTGCCAGCAATTTACGGATATCCAATAATTCACCCCTCCACTTT. This chain connects TRBV6-5 to TRBJ1-6; no definite D call. Per the germline V gene, CDR1 is MNHEY and CDR2 is SVGAGI. The CDR3 length is 15 residues. The V end lost 7 bases, the J end lost 5 bases, and 15 bases lay between the germline ends.

This clone was picked up one time. This chain joins TRBV19 and TRBJ1-5, with 8 bases that match TRBD1. Germline V gives CDR1 LNHDA, CDR2 SQIVND (reference sequence). The CDR3 is 16 residues long. J gave up 6 bases and V 4 bases, and 11 bases lay outside the gene matches. CDR3 amino acids: CASSTLTGERGQPQHF. The CDR3, as DNA: TGTGCCAGTAGTACACTGACAGGGGAGAGAGGTCAGCCCCAGCATTTT.

The chain recombines TRBV5-1 with TRBJ1-2; D not certain. The CDR3 spans 15 residues. Germline V gene sequence: CDR1 SGHRS, CDR2 YFSETQ. V lost 0 bases and J 4 bases, leaving 13 bases between the germline ends. The CDR3 DNA follows: TGCGCCAGCAGCTTGGCCTCGGGGAGTCCCTATGGCTACACCTTC. This gives the protein CASSLASGSPYGYTF.

The V call is TRBV6-6, the J call TRBJ1-4; 9 bases line up with TRBD1. Germline V gene data show CDR1 as MNHNY and CDR2 as SVGAGI (reference sequence). The trim removed 4 bases at V and 5 bases at J, leaving 2 bases unmatched. The CDR3 runs 14 residues. CDR3 nucleotide sequence: TGTGCCAGCAGTTTGGGACAGGGAAATGAAAAACTGTTTTTT. It yields the protein CASSLGQGNEKLFF.

The chain has TRBV3-1 (or the pseudogene TRBV3-2) and TRBJ1-5; the D gene is possibly TRBD1 (6 bases). Germline V lookup: CDR1 LGHDT, CDR2 YNNKEL (reference sequence). This CDR3 comprises 17 residues. Trimming took 0 bases from V and 4 from J, leaving 16 bases between them. The CDR3 loop is CASSQDPVEGGNQPQHF. The CDR3, as DNA: TGTGCCAGCAGCCAAGATCCCGTTGAAGGGGGAAATCAGCCCCAGCATTTT.

The V gene is TRBV5-1, the J gene TRBJ2-1, with 10 bases identical to TRBD2. Germline trimming cut 0 bases from V and 7 bases from J; bases unmatched to any gene: 7. CDR1 and CDR2 (germline): SGHRS, YFSETQ. This CDR3 spans 16 amino acids. The CDR3 spells CASSLADSGGLNEQFF. CDR3 sequence (DNA): TGCGCCAGCAGCTTGGCTGATAGCGGGGGGCTGAATGAGCAGTTCTTC. Together with reference TRBV5-1 and TRBJ2-1, the CDR3 gives the full variable domain: KAGVTQTPRYLIKTRGQQVTLSCSPISGHRSVSWYQQTPGQGLQFLFEYFSETQRNKGNFPGRFSGRQFSNSRSEMNVSTLELGDSALYLCASSLADSGGLNEQFFGPGTRLTVL.

This clone has only a few counts. The rearrangement links TRBV3-1 (or the pseudogene TRBV3-2) to TRBJ2-7; D is unclear. The CDR3 is made up of 15 amino acids. The germline V and J ends were trimmed by 2 bases and 2 bases, with 13 bases remaining between them. Germline V gene sequence: CDR1 LGHDT, CDR2 YNNKEL (reference sequence). The CDR3 is CASSQRHAAAYEQYF. As DNA, the CDR3 is TGTGCCAGCAGCCAACGGCACGCGGCAGCCTACGAGCAGTACTTC.

The chain carries TRBV4-2 and TRBJ1-2; TRBD1 aligns across 7 bases. V was pared by 0 bases and J by 2 bases, with 6 bases of the junction left unmatched. The CDR3 runs 16 residues. Germline loops: CDR1 LGHNA, CDR2 YNFKEQ. CDR3 protein: CASSQDNPTGNYGYTF. In DNA form, the CDR3 reads TGTGCCAGCAGCCAAGATAACCCGACAGGGAACTATGGCTACACCTTC.

The chain has TRBV9 and TRBJ2-2; the D gene is possibly TRBD1 (5 bases). CDR3 length equals 13 residues. V was trimmed by 4 bases and J by 7 bases, leaving 11 bases between them. Per the germline V gene, CDR1 is SGDLS and CDR2 is YYNGEE. CDR3: CASSRDQGGELFF. The CDR3 DNA follows: TGTGCCAGCAGCAGAGACCAGGGCGGGGAGCTGTTTTTT.

The rearrangement joins TRBV7-9 to TRBJ2-6; D unresolved. From germline, CDR1 is SEHNR and CDR2 FQNEAQ (reference sequence). The CDR3 is made up of 15 amino acids. With 8 bases removed from V and 3 bases from J, the gap between germline ends came to 14 bases. For the CDR3, the DNA is TGTGCCAGCTCCCAGGAGAGTGGTGGGGCCAACGTCCTGACTTTC. Translated, it gives CASSQESGGANVLTF.

The chain is built from TRBV5-1 and TRBJ1-2, with TRBD1 matching over 7 bases. The CDR3 loop spans 15 amino acids. Trimming at V came to 3 bases and at J to 3 bases, leaving 8 bases not matched to a gene. The germline gives CDR1 SGHRS, CDR2 YFSETQ. The CDR3 DNA is TGCGCCAGCAGCTACACACGACAGGGCGACTATGGCTACACCTTC. This sequence encodes CASSYTRQGDYGYTF.

This clone was observed once. The chain links TRBV9 to TRBJ2-3; 11 positions match TRBD2. The CDR3 sequence is 19 residues long. The V gene end was trimmed by 4 bases and the J gene end by 5 bases; junction bases not matched to a gene: 18. Germline-derived CDR1 and CDR2 are SGDLS and YYNGEE. The CDR3 nucleotides read TGTGCCAGCAGCCCAGCCCCAAGGCTAGCGGGGGGATATATAGATACGCAGTATTTT. Protein sequence: CASSPAPRLAGGYIDTQYF.

This chain uses TRBV28 with TRBJ2-3, with D maybe TRBD2 (5 bases). From germline, CDR1 is MDHEN and CDR2 SYDVKM. The CDR3 is 16 residues long. The ends were cut back, 10 bases at V and 1 base at J, with 21 bases in the middle. The CDR3 DNA follows: TGTGCCATATTACCCGGGGTGAGCGCGGGCACAGATACGCAGTATTTT. Its translation: CAILPGVSAGTDTQYF.

V is TRBV7-2 and J is TRBJ2-3, with D possibly TRBD2 on 6 matching bases. Germline V gives CDR1 SGHTA, CDR2 FQGNSA. V lost 5 bases and J lost 4, with 22 bases in between. This CDR3 is 17 amino acids long. In DNA, the CDR3 is TGTGCCAGCAGCCCCCTGCGGGGCGGGATTGGGGCAGATACGCAGTATTTT. Translating gives CASSPLRGGIGADTQYF.

The chain couples TRBV27 to TRBJ2-5; TRBD1 agrees at 8 bases. Germline values: CDR1 MNHEY, CDR2 SMNVEV (reference sequence). The CDR3 covers 14 residues. Trimming cost V 4 bases and J 5 bases; bases outside gene matches: 6. CDR3 loop: CASSSRGLGETQYF. In nucleotides, the CDR3 is TGTGCCAGCAGTTCCAGGGGGCTTGGGGAGACCCAGTACTTC.

This sequence joins TRBV14 and TRBJ1-2, with D maybe TRBD1 (5 bases). The CDR3 sequence is 15 residues long. Germline assignment: CDR1 SGHDN and CDR2 FVKESK. Trimming took off 2 bases at V and 8 bases at J, with 18 bases between the two ends. The CDR3 sequence is CASSQQGLTHSGYTF. Here the CDR3 DNA reads TGTGCCAGCAGCCAACAGGGACTTACCCATTCCGGCTACACCTTC.

As DNA, the CDR3 is TGTGCCAGCAGCTTAGACAGGGCTAGTGAAGCTTTCTTT. It encodes CASSLDRASEAFF. The chain employs TRBV7-7 and TRBJ1-1; D is possibly TRBD1 (6 bases). The length of the CDR3 is 13 residues. Trimming removed 1 base at V and 7 bases at J, with 10 bases between. Germline-derived CDR1 and CDR2 are SSHAT and FNYEAQ (reference sequence).

The genes are TRBV9 and TRBJ2-5; 7 bases line up with TRBD1. Germline-derived CDR1 and CDR2 are SGDLS and YYNGEE. Trimming at V came to 0 bases and at J to 1 base, leaving 9 bases not matched to a gene. The CDR3 runs to 17 residues. Here the CDR3 DNA reads TGTGCCAGCAGCGTAGGTCGTTCGGCAGGGGGCCAAGAGACCCAGTACTTC. This sequence encodes CASSVGRSAGGQETQYF.